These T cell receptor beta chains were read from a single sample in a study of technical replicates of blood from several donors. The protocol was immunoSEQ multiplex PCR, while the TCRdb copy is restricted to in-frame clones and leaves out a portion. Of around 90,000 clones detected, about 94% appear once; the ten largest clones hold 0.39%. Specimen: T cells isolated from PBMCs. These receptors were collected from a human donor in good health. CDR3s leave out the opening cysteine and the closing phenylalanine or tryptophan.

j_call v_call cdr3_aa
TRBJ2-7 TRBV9 ASSGLQGTGLYEQY
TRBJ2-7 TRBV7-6 ASSRDRGEQY
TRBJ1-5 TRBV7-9 ASSSGDTQGQPQH
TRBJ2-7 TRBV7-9 ASRAGSYEQY
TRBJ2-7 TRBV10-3 AGGTSSYEQY
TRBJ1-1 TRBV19 ASSTTGWDTEAF
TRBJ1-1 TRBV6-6 ASRAGTEAF
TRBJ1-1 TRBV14 ASSQVEGYEAF
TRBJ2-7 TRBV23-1 ASSHYLNRGGIYEQY
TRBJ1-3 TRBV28 AITGTRKGNTIY
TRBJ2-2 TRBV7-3 ASSSSHNTGELF
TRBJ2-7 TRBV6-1 ASSVLSSGTYSYEQY
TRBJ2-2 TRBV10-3 AITAGQGESGELF
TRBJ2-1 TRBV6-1 ASSELAGPSYNEQF
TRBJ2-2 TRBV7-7 ASSWSGSQTGELF
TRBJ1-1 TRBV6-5 ASSYSRLNTEAF
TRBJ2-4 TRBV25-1 ASSDNSGIPAKNIQY
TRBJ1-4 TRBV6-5 ASSLNREKLF
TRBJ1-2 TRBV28 ASSQTPDRGYT
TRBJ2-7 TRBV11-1 ASSLGLWGSYEQY
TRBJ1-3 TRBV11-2 ASSFSGLNTIY
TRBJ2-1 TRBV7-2 ASSIGLDNEQF
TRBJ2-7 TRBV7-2 ASSFSQGRVDEQY
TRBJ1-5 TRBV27 ASSPTWTGLQNQPQH
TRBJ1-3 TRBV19 ATGSGNTIY
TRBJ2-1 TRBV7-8 ASSLLRTSVHNEQF
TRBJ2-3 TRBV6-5 ASRSGLDTQY
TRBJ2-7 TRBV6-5 ASSYYQGTEQY
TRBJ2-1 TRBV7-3 ASSLMNSPSNEQF
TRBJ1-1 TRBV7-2 ASSSIWATGDTEAF
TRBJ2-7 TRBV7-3 ATTDLSSYEQY
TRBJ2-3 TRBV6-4 ASSDSGPGGVDTQY